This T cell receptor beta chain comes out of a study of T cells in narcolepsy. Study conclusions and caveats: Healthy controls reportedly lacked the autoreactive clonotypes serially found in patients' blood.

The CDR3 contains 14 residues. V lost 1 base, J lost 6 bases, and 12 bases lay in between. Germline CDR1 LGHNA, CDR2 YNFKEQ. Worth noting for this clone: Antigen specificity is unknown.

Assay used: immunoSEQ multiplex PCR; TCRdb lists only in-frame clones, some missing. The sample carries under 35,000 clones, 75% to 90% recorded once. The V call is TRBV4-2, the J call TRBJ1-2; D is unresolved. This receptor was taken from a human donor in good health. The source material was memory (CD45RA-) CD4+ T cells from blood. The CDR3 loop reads CASSQGFGPHGYTF. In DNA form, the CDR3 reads TGTGCCAGCAGCCAAGGATTTGGGCCCCATGGCTACACCTTC.